A single sample gave rise to the 32 T cell receptor beta chains below, sequenced in a study of vaccination and CD4 T cells after COVID-19. Cultured CD4+ T cell DNA underwent sequencing with the Oncomine TCR Beta short-read assay. Each CDR3 protein gets one entry after TCRdb re-called the PCR reads with MiXCR. The sample has roughly 10,000 distinct CDR3 sequences, approximately 60% seen once. The treatment is: roughly ten-day PBMC culture with coronavirus spike peptide pools or control peptides (ViraFEST assay). The antigens of these receptors remain unknown. Material for sequencing was CD4+ T cells from blood, cultured in vitro. The origin of the receptors is a human donor who had recovered from COVID-19.

The chain uses TRBV20-1 and TRBJ2-3; possible D gene TRBD2, 5 bases. CDR3 length equals 13 residues. V dropped 2 bases and J dropped 5 bases, with 11 bases sitting between them. Germline V gene lookup returns CDR1 DFQATT and CDR2 SNEGSKA (reference sequence). The CDR3 sequence: CSARRETIDTQYF. CDR3 bases: TGCAGTGCTAGAAGGGAGACTATAGATACGCAGTATTTT.

CDR3 sequence reads: CSASGSGAETQYF. The DNA of the CDR3 is TGCAGTGCTAGCGGGAGTGGGGCGGAGACCCAGTACTTC. The V and J genes are TRBV20-1 and TRBJ2-5; TRBD2 is a possible D gene (6 bases). V was trimmed by 3 bases and J by 5 bases, leaving 13 bases between them. Germline loops: CDR1 DFQATT, CDR2 SNEGSKA (reference sequence). This CDR3 has 13 amino acids.

This chain connects TRBV7-9 to TRBJ2-2; possible D gene TRBD2, 6 bases. V was shortened by 1 base and J by 4 bases, with 13 bases between the two germline ends. CDR3 size: 16 residues. Germline V gene sequence: CDR1 SEHNR, CDR2 FQNEAQ (reference sequence). CDR3 DNA: TGTGCCAGCAGCTTAGTCTCGGGGGATCCCACCGGGGAGCTGTTTTTT. This encodes CASSLVSGDPTGELFF.

This chain links TRBV7-9 with TRBJ1-1; D gene uncertain. The CDR3 extends over 15 amino acids. V was cut by 4 bases and J by 1 base, with 13 bases left in between. Germline V lookup: CDR1 SEHNR, CDR2 FQNEAQ (reference sequence). This CDR3 is CASSSDITGNTEAFF. CDR3 DNA sequence: TGTGCCAGCAGCTCTGACATAACCGGGAACACTGAAGCTTTCTTT.

V usage is TRBV20-1 and J usage is TRBJ1-1; D not certain. Germline V CDR1 and CDR2: DFQATT, SNEGSKA (reference sequence). With 6 bases removed from V and 3 bases from J, the gap between germline ends came to 5 bases. The CDR3 extends over 10 amino acids. The CDR3 bases are TGCAGTGCCCTGCACACTGAAGCTTTCTTT. This sequence encodes CSALHTEAFF.

The chain is built from TRBV10-2 and TRBJ1-1, with a weak D call TRBD1 (6 bases). V was shortened by 8 bases and J by 12 bases, with 25 bases between the two germline ends. Germline loops: CDR1 WSHSY, CDR2 SAAADI. This CDR3 has 14 residues. The CDR3 is CASQGHTEGALTFF. The DNA of the CDR3 is TGCGCCAGCCAGGGACACACCGAGGGAGCTTTGACTTTCTTT.

This chain joins TRBV7-2 and TRBJ2-3; D unclear. The germline V gene has CDR1 SGHTA and CDR2 FQGNSA. The CDR3 extends over 15 amino acids. Trimming stripped 5 bases from V and 3 bases from J, with 15 bases between. CDR3 coding DNA: TGTGCCAGCAGCCCAAGTGGGGTGGGGACAGATACGCAGTATTTT. Protein sequence: CASSPSGVGTDTQYF.

This sequence joins TRBV24-1 and TRBJ2-1; 12 bases align to TRBD2. Germline-derived CDR1 and CDR2 are KGHDR and SFDVKD. There are 14 residues in the CDR3. After removal of 7 bases from V and 7 bases from J, the junction contained 4 bases not matched to a gene. The CDR3 DNA sequence: TGTGCCACCAGCACTAGCGGGGGGTTAAATGAGCAGTTCTTC. Residues: CATSTSGGLNEQFF.

The chain uses TRBV7-2 and TRBJ2-3, with 7 bases aligning to TRBD2. This CDR3 region has 15 residues. CDR1 SGHTA and CDR2 FQGNSA come from the germline V gene. Trimming cost V 3 bases and J 1 base; bases outside gene matches: 4. The CDR3 reads CASSFQRGRTDTQYF. The CDR3 DNA sequence: TGTGCCAGCAGCTTCCAGCGGGGACGCACAGATACGCAGTATTTT.

The table lists this clonotype with a few counts. The chain uses TRBV30 and TRBJ1-5; maybe TRBD1 (5 bases). Trimming left V 3 bases short and J 1 base short, with 7 bases between. Germline CDR1 GTSNPN, CDR2 SVGIG (reference sequence). The CDR3 is 13 residues long. In DNA form, the CDR3 reads TGTGCCTGGAGCCCAGGGAGCAATCAGCCCCAGCATTTT. Its translation is CAWSPGSNQPQHF.

This clonotype qualifies as large. The V gene is TRBV9, the J gene TRBJ1-2; no clear D gene. This CDR3 comprises 12 residues. Between the trimmed V and J ends, which lost 7 bases and 6 bases, there was a span of 13 bases. Germline values: CDR1 SGDLS, CDR2 YYNGEE. The CDR3 loop is CASRRSTDGYTF. CDR3 nucleotides: TGTGCCAGCCGGAGGTCGACTGATGGCTACACCTTC.

The rearrangement uses TRBV30 and TRBJ1-2, with a possible D match to TRBD1 (6 bases). With 1 base removed from V and 8 bases from J, the gap between germline ends came to 14 bases. The CDR3 consists of 13 residues. Germline assignment: CDR1 GTSNPN and CDR2 SVGIG (reference sequence). The CDR3 coding sequence is TGTGCCTGGAGTGGACAGGTTCTAAAGGGCTACACCTTC. Its protein product is CAWSGQVLKGYTF.

This clonotype is a singleton in its sample. The chain recombines TRBV6-5 with TRBJ2-2, with D possibly being TRBD1 (7 bases). The CDR3 is 16 amino acids. V lost 0 bases and J lost 5, with 13 bases in between. Germline loops: CDR1 MNHEY, CDR2 SVGAGI. In nucleotides, the CDR3 is TGTGCCAGCAGTTACTCAAACAGGGGAGGAACCGGGGAGCTGTTTTTT. Protein product: CASSYSNRGGTGELFF.

This clonotype was seen a single time. The rearrangement uses TRBV7-8 and TRBJ2-4; D uncertain. With 1 base removed from V and 13 bases from J, the gap between germline ends came to 11 bases. This CDR3 contains 12 residues. Germline CDR1 reads SGHVS; CDR2 reads FQNEAQ. CDR3 DNA: TGTGCCAGCAGCTTAGGGGGTACCCAGCAGTACTTC. Encoded protein: CASSLGGTQQYF.

The gene calls are TRBV30 and TRBJ1-6, with 7 bases fitting TRBD1. CDR1 GTSNPN and CDR2 SVGIG come from the germline V gene (reference sequence). The CDR3 extends over 14 amino acids. Losses at the gene ends were 2 bases for V and 9 bases for J; bases not matched to a gene: 7. CDR3: CAWSLQTGTSPLHF. In DNA form, the CDR3 reads TGTGCCTGGAGTCTACAGACAGGGACTTCACCCCTCCACTTT.

V and J are TRBV6-1 and TRBJ1-2, with 7 positions matching TRBD1. The V gene end was trimmed by 6 bases and the J gene end by 2 bases; junction bases not matched to a gene: 6. The CDR3 length is 14 residues. Germline V gene lookup returns CDR1 MNHNS and CDR2 SASEGT. The CDR3 DNA follows: TGTGCCAGCAGCATCGGGACAGCAAACTATGGCTACACCTTC. This sequence encodes CASSIGTANYGYTF.

This clonotype showed up just a few times. The chain is built from TRBV27 and TRBJ1-2; D is ambiguous. This CDR3 region has 14 residues. Germline V gene data show CDR1 as MNHEY and CDR2 as SMNVEV (reference sequence). Trimming pared 5 bases from V and 7 bases from J, leaving 17 bases between. CDR3 residues: CASSQDGPNRGYTF. Here the CDR3 DNA reads TGTGCCAGCAGTCAGGACGGACCCAACCGTGGCTACACCTTC.

The chain links TRBV27 to TRBJ2-3, with 12 bases fitting TRBD2. V lost 5 bases to trimming and J lost 6 bases; unmatched junction nucleotides: 9. The CDR3 has 16 amino acids. Germline CDR1 reads MNHEY; CDR2 reads SMNVEV (reference sequence). The CDR3: CASSPASSGGADTQYF. Written as DNA, the CDR3 is TGTGCCAGCAGTCCGGCGTCTAGCGGGGGGGCGGATACGCAGTATTTT.

V usage is TRBV19 and J usage is TRBJ1-2; weak D call: TRBD1 (5 bases). CDR3 size: 13 residues. Per germline, CDR1 LNHDA and CDR2 SQIVND (reference sequence). V dropped 8 bases and J dropped 5 bases, with 15 bases sitting between them. The CDR3: CASFDSTQYGYTF. The DNA of the CDR3 is TGTGCCAGTTTTGACAGCACCCAATATGGCTACACCTTC.

This clonotype was picked up a small number of times. This chain joins TRBV7-2 and TRBJ1-1, with TRBD1 as a possible D gene (5 bases). V was pared by 3 bases and J by 2 bases, with 16 bases between. Germline V lookup: CDR1 SGHTA, CDR2 FQGNSA. The CDR3 covers 16 residues. The DNA of the CDR3 is TGTGCCAGCAGCTTTCCCCCGGGGGGATTCAACACTGAAGCTTTCTTT. The encoded protein is CASSFPPGGFNTEAFF.

This clonotype is termed medium-sized (0.01 to 0.1%). The chain is built from TRBV24-1 and TRBJ1-5, with 8 bases fitting TRBD1. This CDR3 has 17 residues. Looked up from germline, CDR1 is KGHDR and CDR2 is SFDVKD. J gave up 4 bases and V 4 bases, and 11 bases lay outside the gene matches. The DNA for the CDR3 is TGTGCCACCAGTGACGGCTCTGGACAGGGTCTAAATCAGCCCCAGCATTTT. Its translation is CATSDGSGQGLNQPQHF.

This clonotype was seen a single time. The chain recombines TRBV6-5 with TRBJ1-1; D remains unclear. CDR1 and CDR2 (germline): MNHEY, SVGAGI. The CDR3 extends over 13 amino acids. With 0 bases removed from V and 1 base from J, the gap between germline ends came to 3 bases. Here the CDR3 reads CASSYSQNTEAFF. CDR3 in DNA: TGTGCCAGCAGTTACTCACAGAACACTGAAGCTTTCTTT.

The chain carries TRBV6-1 and TRBJ1-6, with a possible D match to TRBD1 (5 bases). Germline V CDR1 and CDR2: MNHNS, SASEGT. V was pared by 6 bases and J by 7 bases, with 22 bases between. The CDR3 covers 17 residues. CDR3 protein: CASRRSWGEIQNSPLHF. CDR3 sequence (DNA): TGTGCCAGCAGAAGATCTTGGGGGGAGATACAAAATTCACCCCTCCACTTT.

This clonotype came up once. The V and J genes are TRBV7-9 and TRBJ2-3, with 14 bases that match TRBD2. V shed 0 bases, J shed 5 bases, and the junction held 1 base outside the gene matches. CDR1 SEHNR and CDR2 FQNEAQ come from the germline V gene (reference sequence). There are 16 residues in the CDR3. CDR3: CASSLAGTSGRDTQYF. For the CDR3, the DNA is TGTGCCAGCAGCTTAGCCGGGACTAGCGGGAGAGATACGCAGTATTTT. The entire variable domain, with the rest obtained from reference TRBV7-9 and TRBJ2-3, is as follows: DTGVSQNPRHKITKRGQNVTFRCDPISEHNRLYWYRQTLGQGPEFLTYFQNEAQLEKSRLLSDRFSAERPKGSFSTLEIQRTEQGDSAMYLCASSLAGTSGRDTQYFGPGTRLTVL.

This chain uses TRBV9 with TRBJ1-6; D ambiguous. This CDR3 region has 14 residues. The germline V and J ends were trimmed by 0 bases and 5 bases, with 6 bases remaining between them. Germline V gene data show CDR1 as SGDLS and CDR2 as YYNGEE. CDR3: CASSVDPNNSPLHF. CDR3 sequence (DNA): TGTGCCAGCAGCGTAGACCCCAATAATTCACCCCTCCACTTT.

J is TRBJ1-5 and V is TRBV6-1, with D perhaps matching TRBD1 (5 bases). The CDR3 totals 15 residues. Deletions cut 6 bases from V and 0 bases from J, with 12 bases between. CDR1 is MNHNS and CDR2 is SASEGT in the germline V gene. CDR3 coding DNA: TGTGCCAGCAGCTCCGACAGTAATAGCAATCAGCCCCAGCATTTT. This codes for CASSSDSNSNQPQHF.

This chain joins TRBV7-2 and TRBJ2-1, with 11 bases aligning to TRBD2. CDR1 and CDR2 (germline): SGHTA, FQGNSA. This CDR3 spans 12 amino acids. After removal of 5 bases from V and 12 bases from J, the junction contained 3 bases not matched to a gene. The CDR3 DNA reads as TGTGCCAGCAGCACGGGACTAGCGGTGCAGTTCTTC. Protein: CASSTGLAVQFF.

The chain has TRBV19 and TRBJ1-1; 9 bases line up with TRBD1. V was pared by 4 bases and J by 7 bases, with 16 bases of the junction left unmatched. Germline-derived CDR1 and CDR2 are LNHDA and SQIVND (reference sequence). The CDR3 has 17 amino acids. The CDR3, as DNA: TGTGCCAGTAGTAAGCCTTGGACAGGGGCACAAAGGGGTGAAGCTTTCTTT. Protein sequence: CASSKPWTGAQRGEAFF.

CDR3 loop: CASTQVGELFF. CDR3 nucleotide sequence: TGTGCCAGCACCCAAGTAGGGGAGCTGTTTTTT. The gene calls are TRBV6-1 and TRBJ2-2; D remains ambiguous. V dropped 7 bases and J dropped 8 bases, with 8 bases sitting between them. CDR1 and CDR2 from the germline V gene are MNHNS and SASEGT. The CDR3 length is 11 residues.

This clonotype has only a few counts. The rearrangement uses TRBV20-1 and TRBJ1-2; D remains unclear. Germline CDR1 reads DFQATT; CDR2 reads SNEGSKA (reference sequence). V was cut by 2 bases and J by 0 bases, with 13 bases left in between. This CDR3 has 15 amino acids. The CDR3 DNA sequence: TGCAGTGCTAGATCGAGGGCGGCTACTAACTATGGCTACACCTTC. Its translation: CSARSRAATNYGYTF.

This clonotype appeared a single time. J is TRBJ1-5 and V is TRBV12-3 or TRBV12-4; 7 positions match TRBD1. The CDR3 has 15 residues. Losses at the gene ends were 3 bases for V and 6 bases for J; bases not matched to a gene: 8. CDR3 sequence: CASSFEGALGQPQHF. The CDR3 DNA is TGTGCCAGCAGTTTCGAGGGGGCTTTAGGTCAGCCCCAGCATTTT.

The gene calls are TRBV6-2 or TRBV6-3 and TRBJ2-2; maybe TRBD2 (5 bases). V lost 5 bases and J 5 bases, leaving 15 bases between the germline ends. Germline V lookup: CDR1 MNHEY, CDR2 SVGEGT. CDR3 length equals 15 residues. The CDR3 here is CASSPPQTITGELFF. CDR3 nucleotide sequence: TGTGCCAGCAGTCCGCCCCAGACTATAACCGGGGAGCTGTTTTTT.